The sequence of this T cell receptor beta chain was determined in a study of graft-versus-host responses after intestinal transplantation. As for the study in general: Recipients underwent multivisceral, liver-intestinal, or isolated intestinal transplants. Each patient got anti-thymocyte globulin induction, then tacrolimus and steroids for about 3 years. Study-wide points: Researchers found GvH clones in recipient marrow, and some showed up first in ileum or blood. Patients with graft-donor T cell macrochimerism had high graft-versus-host to host-versus-graft clonal ratios in allografts.

Germline V gene sequence: CDR1 MNHNS, CDR2 SASEGT. This CDR3 is built from 12 residues. Trimming took off 1 base at V and 2 bases at J, with 3 bases between the two ends. Concerning this clone: Its antigen is as yet unknown.

Data came from immunoSEQ multiplex PCR; TCRdb stores just in-frame clones and leaves some out. The table lists about 70,000 clones, 80% to 95% of them singletons. The TCR sequence derives from a human donor who received an intestinal transplant. The chain links TRBV6-1 to TRBJ2-7, with D unclear. The sample here was unstimulated CD8+ T cells sorted from spleen or lymph node cells, taken before intestinal transplant. CDR3 sequence reads: CASSEDTYEQYF. CDR3 nucleotides: TGTGCCAGCAGTGAAGATACCTACGAGCAGTACTTC.